These 3 T cell receptor beta chains were sequenced from one sample in a study of shared clonotypes between healthy human individuals. Using immunoSEQ multiplex PCR, the repertoire was profiled, and TCRdb retains in-frame clones only, with some absent. Of roughly 700,000 clones listed, less than 85% were seen once; the top ten hold about 1.7%. The sample was memory CD4+ T cells sorted from blood. Noted subset: CD45RA-negative fraction. Every receptor here comes from a woman aged 25 to 39 in good health.

J is TRBJ2-5 and V is TRBV28, with TRBD1 matching 12 bases. The CDR3 is 15 amino acids. V was pared by 5 bases and J by 5 bases, with 6 bases of the junction left unmatched. Germline loops: CDR1 MDHEN, CDR2 SYDVKM. In DNA, the CDR3 is TGTGCCAGCAGTCTCGGGACAGGGGGCGCGGAGACCCAGTACTTC. It codes for CASSLGTGGAETQYF.

This clone was found a few times. V usage is TRBV18 and J usage is TRBJ2-2; a possible D gene is TRBD1 (5 bases). Germline V gene lookup returns CDR1 KGHSH and CDR2 LQKENI. This CDR3 has 15 residues. V lost 1 base to trimming and J lost 1 base, with 7 bases between them. CDR3 loop: CASSPQGMNTGELFF. The CDR3 nucleotides are TGTGCCAGCTCACCACAGGGGATGAACACCGGGGAGCTGTTTTTT.

The table lists this clone with many counts. This chain joins TRBV10-2 and TRBJ1-2; D is undetermined. The germline V and J ends were trimmed by 8 bases and 5 bases, with 9 bases remaining between them. Germline lookup yields CDR1 WSHSY and CDR2 SAAADI. CDR3 size: 11 residues. CDR3 coding DNA: TGCGCCAGCGGATCGGGGTATGGCTACACCTTC. It specifies CASGSGYGYTF.